The text below deals with one TCR beta chain. Germline-derived CDR1 and CDR2 are MNHEY and SVGAGI. This CDR3 region has 15 residues. The trim removed 6 bases at V and 1 base at J, leaving 5 bases unmatched. Data came from immunoSEQ multiplex PCR; TCRdb stores just in-frame clones and leaves some out. Altogether roughly 200,000 clones are present, around 81% being singletons, with the ten largest covering approximately 9.9%. The sample is drawn from a study of blood T cell repertoires in COVID-19. For the study at large: PBMCs, B-cell-depleted T cells, or T cells were the source of the cDNA or gDNA that made up the material.

The chain links TRBV6-5 to TRBJ1-3; 8 bases are shared with TRBD1. Input material: peripheral blood. The receptor was derived from a woman aged 40 to 49 with COVID-19, enrolled during active disease. The CDR3 reads CASSRGRRSGNTIYF. CDR3 sequence (DNA): TGTGCCAGCAGCAGGGGGCGCAGATCTGGAAACACCATATATTTT.